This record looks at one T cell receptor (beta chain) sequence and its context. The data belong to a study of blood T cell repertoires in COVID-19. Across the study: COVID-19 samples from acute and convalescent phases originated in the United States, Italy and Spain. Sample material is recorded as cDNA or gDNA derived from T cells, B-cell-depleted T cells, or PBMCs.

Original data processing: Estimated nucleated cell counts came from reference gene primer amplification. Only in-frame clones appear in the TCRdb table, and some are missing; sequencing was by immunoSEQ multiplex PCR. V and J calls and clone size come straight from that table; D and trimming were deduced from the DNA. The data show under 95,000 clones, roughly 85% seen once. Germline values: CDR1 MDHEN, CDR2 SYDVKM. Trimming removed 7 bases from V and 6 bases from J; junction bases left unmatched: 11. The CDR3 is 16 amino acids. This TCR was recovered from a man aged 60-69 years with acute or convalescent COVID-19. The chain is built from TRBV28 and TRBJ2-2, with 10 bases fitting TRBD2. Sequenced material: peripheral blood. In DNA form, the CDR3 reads TGTGCCAGCATATCGCTAGCGGGGGTGGTGGCCGGGGAGCTGTTTTTT. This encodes CASISLAGVVAGELFF.